The entry below gives a single T cell receptor beta chain sequence along with its context. V was cut by 4 bases and J by 6 bases, with 10 bases left in between. Germline V gene lookup returns CDR1 LGHNA and CDR2 YSLEER. The CDR3 extends over 12 amino acids. The entry originates in a study of blood T cell repertoires in COVID-19. Study context: Spain, Italy and the United States supplied samples that represented acute and convalescent COVID-19. From T cells, B-cell-depleted T cells, or PBMCs came the material, which was cDNA or gDNA.

Methods used by the authors: The authors estimated nucleated cell counts from reference gene primer amplification. The repertoire was sequenced with immunoSEQ multiplex PCR; TCRdb's copy has only in-frame clones and lacks some. That table furnishes V, J and clone size, whereas the DNA furnished D and trimming. Here the sample spans around 260,000 clones, about nine tenths being singletons. This TCR was sampled from a man aged 40-55 years who had recovered from COVID-19. Sequenced: peripheral blood. The gene calls are TRBV4-3 and TRBJ2-7, with a weak D call TRBD2 (6 bases). Written as DNA, the CDR3 is TGCGCCAGCAGCCTGGCGGGGAGCGAGCAGTACTTC. Translated: CASSLAGSEQYF.